The 25 T cell receptor beta chains given below trace back to one sample, sequenced in a study of cytomegalovirus exposure and HLA in healthy donors (dated by TCRdb to the late 2010s). The library was prepared using the immunoSEQ multiplex PCR assay. The multiplex PCR relied on a mix of 60 forward primers for TCR Vbeta segments and 13 reverse primers for TCR Jbeta segments. TCRdb re-hosts the immuneACCESS table, in-frame sequences only. Its copies lack some clones; in the studies checked, an unresolved V gene accounts for under half of them, and the cause for the rest is not known. Across this sample there are 200,000 or so clones, with 75% to 90% seen only once. The top ten clones comprise about 0.78% of the sample. The sequencing sample was made of PBMCs. The source is a woman between 18 and 29 years old in good health and CMV-seronegative.

The CDR3 loop is CASSFSRGSSYNEQFF. For the CDR3, the DNA is TGTGCCAGCAGCTTTTCACGGGGGAGCTCCTACAATGAGCAGTTCTTC. The chain links TRBV7-7 to TRBJ2-1; TRBD2 is a possible D gene (6 bases). V was shortened by 3 bases and J by 0 bases, with 12 bases between the two germline ends. Germline values: CDR1 SSHAT, CDR2 FNYEAQ (reference sequence). The CDR3 runs 16 residues.

The chain recombines TRBV2 with TRBJ2-2, with 10 bases lining up with TRBD2. The CDR3 has 17 residues. Germline V lookup: CDR1 SNHLY, CDR2 FYNNEI. The trim removed 4 bases at V and 2 bases at J, leaving 7 bases unmatched. DNA of the CDR3: TGTGCCAGCAGTGGTCGAGCGGGAGGGACAAACACCGGGGAGCTGTTTTTT. It yields the protein CASSGRAGGTNTGELFF.

The rearrangement uses TRBV7-8 and TRBJ1-4; 7 nucleotides align to TRBD1. There are 14 residues in the CDR3. The V and J ends lost 4 bases and 8 bases, in that order; junction bases with no gene match: 7. Per the germline V gene, CDR1 is SGHVS and CDR2 is FQNEAQ. The chain's CDR3 is CASSWTGPQEKLFF. CDR3 in DNA: TGTGCCAGCAGCTGGACAGGCCCGCAGGAAAAACTGTTTTTT.

The chain uses TRBV6-1 and TRBJ2-7; TRBD1 aligns across 10 bases. The CDR3 is 15 amino acids. The ends lost 8 bases at V and 2 bases at J; junction bases unmatched: 9. Germline V CDR1 and CDR2: MNHNS, SASEGT. In DNA, the CDR3 is TGTGCCAGCCGAAACCGAGACAGGGGGCCCTACGAGCAGTACTTC. It specifies CASRNRDRGPYEQYF.

J is TRBJ2-3 and V is TRBV7-3, with 8 nucleotides matching TRBD1. Germline V lookup: CDR1 SGHTA, CDR2 FQGTGA. This CDR3 contains 14 residues. The V segment lost 6 bases and the J segment 6 bases; nucleotides outside the gene matches: 8. The CDR3 region is CASRLTGGEDTQYF. The CDR3, as DNA: TGTGCCAGCAGACTTACAGGGGGAGAGGATACGCAGTATTTT. Drawing the rest from reference TRBV7-3 and TRBJ2-3, the complete variable domain is GAGVSQTPSNKVTEKGKYVELRCDPISGHTALYWYRQSLGQGPEFLIYFQGTGAADDSGLPNDRFFAVRPEGSVSTLKIQRTERGDSAVYLCASRLTGGEDTQYFGPGTRLTVL.

The chain combines TRBV4-2 with TRBJ2-5; possible D gene TRBD2, 6 bases. The CDR3 covers 18 residues. Germline CDR1 and CDR2: LGHNA and YNFKEQ. With 1 base removed from V and 5 bases from J, the gap between germline ends came to 23 bases. CDR3 residues: CASSQAMDSGRRGETQYF. For the CDR3, the DNA is TGTGCCAGCAGCCAAGCGATGGATAGCGGAAGACGTGGCGAGACCCAGTACTTC.

This chain uses TRBV5-6 with TRBJ2-7; D gene uncertain. V was shortened by 3 bases and J by 0 bases, with 16 bases between the two germline ends. The CDR3 runs 16 residues. CDR1 and CDR2 from the germline V gene are SGHDT and YYEEEE. Here the CDR3 DNA reads TGTGCCAGCAGCTCCGTTGGGTCCGGGTTCTCCTACGAGCAGTACTTC. Translated, it gives CASSSVGSGFSYEQYF. The entire variable domain, with the rest obtained from reference TRBV5-6 and TRBJ2-7, is as follows: DAGVTQSPTHLIKTRGQQVTLRCSPKSGHDTVSWYQQALGQGPQFIFQYYEEEERQRGNFPDRFSGHQFPNYSSELNVNALLLGDSALYLCASSSVGSGFSYEQYFGPGTRLTVT.

The CDR3 loop is CASSLLAGVYNEQFF. The CDR3 region has the DNA TGCGCCAGCAGCTTACTAGCGGGAGTTTACAATGAGCAGTTCTTC. This chain links TRBV5-1 with TRBJ2-1, with 11 bases lining up with TRBD2. The CDR3 totals 15 residues. The germline V gene encodes CDR1 SGHRS and CDR2 YFSETQ. After removal of 2 bases from V and 4 bases from J, the junction contained 2 bases not matched to a gene.

The chain joins TRBV7-2 to TRBJ2-1; D is possibly TRBD2 (5 bases). Germline V CDR1 and CDR2: SGHTA, FQGNSA. V lost 1 base and J lost 6, with 13 bases in between. The CDR3 consists of 15 residues. The CDR3 reads CASSLGGMVGNEQFF. The CDR3 DNA follows: TGTGCCAGCAGCTTAGGAGGGATGGTGGGCAATGAGCAGTTCTTC.

This clone was detected only a few times. J is TRBJ1-1 and V is TRBV2; D might be TRBD1 (5 bases). The CDR3 extends over 14 amino acids. Germline CDR1 reads SNHLY; CDR2 reads FYNNEI. V gave up 6 bases and J gave up 0 bases, with 11 bases separating them. The CDR3: CASRGGLMNTEAFF. The CDR3 DNA reads as TGTGCCAGCAGGGGGGGACTGATGAACACTGAAGCTTTCTTT. Using reference TRBV2 and TRBJ1-1 for the parts outside the CDR3, the full variable domain is EPEVTQTPSHQVTQMGQEVILRCVPISNHLYFYWYRQILGQKVEFLVSFYNNEISEKSEIFDDQFSVERPDGSNFTLKIRSTKLEDSAMYFCASRGGLMNTEAFFGQGTRLTVV.

The chain joins TRBV9 to TRBJ2-5; 7 bases match TRBD2. The J segment lost 1 base and the V segment lost 3 bases, leaving 3 bases of the junction unmatched. The CDR3 is 14 residues long. The germline V gene has CDR1 SGDLS and CDR2 YYNGEE. CDR3 region: CASSASGTQETQYF. CDR3 in DNA: TGTGCCAGCAGCGCGAGCGGGACCCAAGAGACCCAGTACTTC. The variable domain in full, completed from reference TRBV9 and TRBJ2-5, reads DSGVTQTPKHLITATGQRVTLRCSPRSGDLSVYWYQQSLDQGLQFLIQYYNGEERAKGNILERFSAQQFPDLHSELNLSSLELGDSALYFCASSASGTQETQYFGPGTRLLVL.

This chain uses TRBV7-8 with TRBJ1-2; TRBD1 aligns across 8 bases. V trimming: 2 bases; J trimming: 2 bases; junction bases outside the gene matches: 4. The CDR3 is 15 amino acids. CDR1 is SGHVS and CDR2 is FQNEAQ in the germline V gene. The CDR3 DNA follows: TGTGCCAGCAGCTTACAGGGGGCGCGAAACTATGGCTACACCTTC. This gives the protein CASSLQGARNYGYTF.

This rearrangement joins TRBV19 to TRBJ2-5; no clear D gene. The CDR3 is 13 amino acids. CDR1 LNHDA and CDR2 SQIVND come from the germline V gene (reference sequence). V was pared by 5 bases and J by 5 bases, with 12 bases between. CDR3 loop: CASSEDWLETQYF. The CDR3, as DNA: TGTGCCAGTAGTGAGGATTGGTTGGAGACCCAGTACTTC.

The chain uses TRBV21-1 and TRBJ2-7; TRBD1 is taken as the D call from the table, unchecked against the DNA. TRBV21-1 is annotated as a pseudogene. The CDR3 runs 18 residues. CDR3: CASSKEGWAGPIVDEQYF. The CDR3 DNA is TGTGCCAGCAGCAAAGAAGGGTGGGCAGGGCCGATTGTCGACGAGCAGTACTTC.

This chain links TRBV7-6 with TRBJ2-3; 7 bases agree with TRBD2. The germline V gene encodes CDR1 SGHVS and CDR2 FNYEAQ. This CDR3 contains 15 residues. With V trimmed by 4 bases and J by 0 bases, 4 bases remained unmatched. The CDR3 DNA reads as TGTGCCAGCAGCTCTAGCGGAACTAGCACAGATACGCAGTATTTT. This codes for CASSSSGTSTDTQYF.

This clone occurred a few times. The V and J genes are TRBV6-5 and TRBJ2-2, with D possibly being TRBD2 (6 bases). Trimming removed 0 bases at V and 4 bases at J, with 12 bases between. Germline V gene lookup returns CDR1 MNHEY and CDR2 SVGAGI. The CDR3 sequence is 16 residues long. The CDR3 DNA reads as TGTGCCAGCAGTTACTCGAGCGGGCTGGGCACCGGGGAGCTGTTTTTT. Encoded protein: CASSYSSGLGTGELFF.

The rearrangement uses TRBV29-1 and TRBJ2-2; D is ambiguous. CDR3 length: 13 amino acids. From germline, CDR1 is SQVTM and CDR2 ANQGSEA. Deletions cut 4 bases from V and 3 bases from J, with 9 bases between. The CDR3 protein is CSVAGPYTGELFF. The DNA for the CDR3 is TGCAGCGTTGCTGGGCCATACACCGGGGAGCTGTTTTTT.

This clone came up a few times. The chain has TRBV27 and TRBJ2-7, with 16 positions matching TRBD2. The CDR3 sequence is 19 residues long. V gave up 6 bases and J gave up 4 bases; unmatched junction bases: 15. Germline lookup yields CDR1 MNHEY and CDR2 SMNVEV (reference sequence). CDR3 sequence: CASSPFRPGLAGGLYEQYF. DNA for the CDR3: TGTGCCAGCAGCCCGTTTCGGCCGGGACTAGCGGGAGGGCTTTACGAGCAGTACTTC.

The CDR3 spells CASRPSTDGNIQYF. CDR3 nucleotide sequence: TGCGCCAGCCGCCCCTCCACAGACGGAAACATTCAGTACTTC. The V gene is TRBV5-1, the J gene TRBJ2-4; D uncertain. Germline lookup yields CDR1 SGHRS and CDR2 YFSETQ. The CDR3 runs 14 residues. V was shortened by 7 bases and J by 6 bases, with 17 bases between the two germline ends.

The CDR3 here is CASSFNRGYEQYF. The CDR3 DNA is TGTGCCAGCAGTTTTAACAGGGGCTACGAGCAGTACTTC. The gene calls are TRBV27 and TRBJ2-7, with 7 bases aligning to TRBD1. The junction had 2 bases not matched to a gene; V was cut back by 3 bases and J by 3 bases. The CDR3 extends over 13 amino acids. Germline CDR1 reads MNHEY; CDR2 reads SMNVEV (reference sequence).

About this clone: The junction does not match germline at one end; this may be a read error. Other DNA sequences from this sample encode an identical CDR3 as well. The rearrangement links TRBV7-9 to TRBJ1-1; D perhaps matches TRBD1 (6 bases). Germline V gives CDR1 SEHNR, CDR2 FQNEAQ (reference sequence). The CDR3 contains 12 residues. The CDR3 loop reads CSSSLGGAEAFF. CDR3 nucleotide sequence: TGTTCCAGCAGCTTAGGGGGGGCTGAAGCTTTCTTT.

This clone was detected a few times. The rearrangement joins TRBV7-6 to TRBJ2-7; TRBD2 matches 7 bases. Germline V gene lookup returns CDR1 SGHVS and CDR2 FNYEAQ. This CDR3 has 16 residues. J lost 3 bases, V lost 5 bases, and 13 bases had no gene match. CDR3 loop: CASSRQAASGIYEQYF. CDR3 in DNA: TGTGCCAGCAGCCGTCAGGCAGCTAGCGGAATCTACGAGCAGTACTTC. Combining the CDR3 with reference TRBV7-6 and TRBJ2-7 gives the whole variable domain GAGVSQSPRYKVTKRGQDVALRCDPISGHVSLYWYRQALGQGPEFLTYFNYEAQQDKSGLPNDRFSAERPEGSISTLTIQRTEQRDSAMYRCASSRQAASGIYEQYFGPGTRLTVT.

The V and J genes are TRBV14 and TRBJ1-1; D possibly corresponds to TRBD1 (6 bases). Per the germline V gene, CDR1 is SGHDN and CDR2 is FVKESK. This CDR3 is 14 amino acids long. Trimming shortened V by 3 bases and J by 1 base, and 9 bases separated the two germline ends. The CDR3 reads CASSQRGGNTEAFF. CDR3 nucleotides: TGTGCCAGCAGCCAGAGGGGGGGGAACACTGAAGCTTTCTTT.

This clone was detected ten times or more. The rearrangement joins TRBV7-9 to TRBJ1-1; D is ambiguous. V was clipped by 1 base and J by 6 bases, with 9 bases between them. The CDR3 is 13 residues long. Germline V CDR1 and CDR2: SEHNR, FQNEAQ (reference sequence). CDR3 in DNA: TGTGCCAGCAGCTTAGGAGGATGGGCTGAAGCTTTCTTT. It specifies CASSLGGWAEAFF.

The genes are TRBV5-1 and TRBJ2-3; D not resolved. V was cut by 3 bases and J by 3 bases, with 14 bases left in between. Germline-derived CDR1 and CDR2 are SGHRS and YFSETQ. This CDR3 is built from 15 residues. The CDR3 loop reads CASSSGPVQTDTQYF. Here the CDR3 DNA reads TGCGCCAGCAGCTCGGGTCCAGTGCAGACAGATACGCAGTATTTT.